A selection of T cell receptor beta chains follows, all from one sample in a study of T cell responses to AZD1222 COVID-19 vaccine. Here immunoSEQ multiplex PCR was the method, and the copy in TCRdb shows in-frame clones only, minus some. The profile shows 100,000 or so clones, 90% to 95% of them singletons. The sequences come from peripheral blood, collected 28 days after the second AZD1222 dose. The receptor set was obtained from an adult who received the AZD1222 COVID-19 vaccine. Each CDR3 is given with its conserved first and last residue. Each record gives: clone size, J gene, D gene, V gene, CDR3 DNA, CDR3 protein. D genes are given only for firm matches. Part of the rows lack a size; the others show once, few, many or a class for expanded clones.

abundance: .
j_gene: TRBJ1-1
d_gene: .
v_gene: TRBV10-1
CDR3nt: TGCGCCAGCAACCCGGACACGAACACTGAAGCTTTCTTT
CDR3aa: CASNPDTNTEAFF

abundance: .
j_gene: TRBJ2-7
d_gene: TRBD1
v_gene: TRBV27
CDR3nt: TGTGCCAGCAGCACGACAGGGAGTAACTACGAGCAGTACTTC
CDR3aa: CASSTTGSNYEQYF

abundance: .
j_gene: TRBJ1-5
d_gene: .
v_gene: TRBV18
CDR3nt: TGTGCCAGCTCACCAATGGCAGCTTATGATCAGCCCCAGCATTTT
CDR3aa: CASSPMAAYDQPQHF

abundance: .
j_gene: TRBJ1-6
d_gene: TRBD1
v_gene: TRBV11-2
CDR3nt: TGTGCCAGCAGCTTAGGTTCGGGACAGGCTCTTTTACCCCTCCACTTT
CDR3aa: CASSLGSGQALLPLHF

abundance: .
j_gene: TRBJ2-1
d_gene: .
v_gene: TRBV5-1
CDR3nt: TGCGCCAGCAGCCGGATGGGGGCCGAGGTGAATGAGCAGTTCTTC
CDR3aa: CASSRMGAEVNEQFF

abundance: .
j_gene: TRBJ1-3
d_gene: TRBD1
v_gene: TRBV7-2
CDR3nt: TGTGCCAGCACCGGGACAGCTGGAAACACCATATATTTT
CDR3aa: CASTGTAGNTIYF

abundance: .
j_gene: TRBJ1-2
d_gene: .
v_gene: TRBV20-1
CDR3nt: TGCATTCCGGGGAACTATGGCTACACCTTC
CDR3aa: CIPGNYGYTF

abundance: few
j_gene: TRBJ2-7
d_gene: .
v_gene: TRBV21-1
CDR3nt: TGTGCCAGCATGAGGGACAGGGACTACGAGCAGTACTTC
CDR3aa: CASMRDRDYEQYF

abundance: .
j_gene: TRBJ1-5
d_gene: TRBD1
v_gene: TRBV28
CDR3nt: TGTGCCAGCAGTATTGGGACAGGGGCTTATAGCAATCAGCCCCAGCATTTT
CDR3aa: CASSIGTGAYSNQPQHF

abundance: .
j_gene: TRBJ1-2
d_gene: TRBD1
v_gene: TRBV9
CDR3nt: TGTGCCACCTCAAGGGACAGGGGGCGTCATGGCTACACCTTC
CDR3aa: CATSRDRGRHGYTF

abundance: .
j_gene: TRBJ2-3
d_gene: .
v_gene: TRBV7-9
CDR3nt: TGTGCCAGCAGCTGGGGCACAGATACGCAGTATTTT
CDR3aa: CASSWGTDTQYF

abundance: .
j_gene: TRBJ1-1
d_gene: .
v_gene: TRBV25-1
CDR3nt: TGTGCCAGCAGGAGGTGGAACACTGAAGCTTTCTTT
CDR3aa: CASRRWNTEAFF

abundance: .
j_gene: TRBJ2-3
d_gene: TRBD1
v_gene: TRBV2
CDR3nt: TGTGCCAGCAGTTGGGACAGGGTTAGAGATACGCAGTATTTT
CDR3aa: CASSWDRVRDTQYF

abundance: .
j_gene: TRBJ2-3
d_gene: .
v_gene: TRBV29-1
CDR3nt: TGCAGCACGCGGGGGCGCCTCACAGATACGCAGTATTTT
CDR3aa: CSTRGRLTDTQYF

abundance: .
j_gene: TRBJ2-3
d_gene: .
v_gene: TRBV3-1/TRBV3-2
CDR3nt: TGTGCCAGCAGCCAAGAGTATCGTCGGGGGCGGGGCACAGATACGCAGTATTTT
CDR3aa: CASSQEYRRGRGTDTQYF

abundance: .
j_gene: TRBJ1-5
d_gene: .
v_gene: TRBV4-1
CDR3nt: TGCGCCAGCAGCCAAGATACTTGGCAGGATCAGCCCCAGCATTTT
CDR3aa: CASSQDTWQDQPQHF

abundance: once
j_gene: TRBJ1-1
d_gene: .
v_gene: TRBV7-2
CDR3nt: TGTGCCAGCAGCCCTGGGAGGGGGACAAACACTGAAGCTTTCTTT
CDR3aa: CASSPGRGTNTEAFF

abundance: .
j_gene: TRBJ2-7
d_gene: .
v_gene: TRBV21-1
CDR3nt: TGTGCCAGCAGCAAACTAGCGGAGCCGTCCTACGAGCAGTACTTC
CDR3aa: CASSKLAEPSYEQYF

abundance: .
j_gene: TRBJ2-1
d_gene: TRBD1
v_gene: TRBV6-2/TRBV6-3
CDR3nt: TGTGCCAGCAGTTATTCGGGCACAGGGGTCCACGACAATGAGCAGTTCTTC
CDR3aa: CASSYSGTGVHDNEQFF

abundance: .
j_gene: TRBJ1-3
d_gene: .
v_gene: TRBV15
CDR3nt: TGTGCCACCAGCAGGGGGGTGAGTTTCGCTGGAAACACCATATATTTT
CDR3aa: CATSRGVSFAGNTIYF

abundance: .
j_gene: TRBJ2-5
d_gene: .
v_gene: TRBV5-1
CDR3nt: TGCGCCAGCAGCCCCCAGGGGGGGAAAGAGACCCAGTACTTC
CDR3aa: CASSPQGGKETQYF

abundance: once
j_gene: TRBJ1-2
d_gene: TRBD1
v_gene: TRBV9
CDR3nt: TGTGCCAGCAGCCGAACACAGGGGGGAAACTATGGCTACACCTTC
CDR3aa: CASSRTQGGNYGYTF

abundance: .
j_gene: TRBJ2-3
d_gene: TRBD2
v_gene: TRBV28
CDR3nt: TGTGCCAGCAGTAATAGCGGGGCTAGGGTCGGCACAGATACGCAGTATTTT
CDR3aa: CASSNSGARVGTDTQYF

abundance: few
j_gene: TRBJ1-5
d_gene: .
v_gene: TRBV6-5
CDR3nt: TGTGCCAGCAGTTACTCGGGCGCGGGGGGCCAGCCCCAGCATTTT
CDR3aa: CASSYSGAGGQPQHF

abundance: .
j_gene: TRBJ2-1
d_gene: .
v_gene: TRBV7-9
CDR3nt: TGTGCCAGCAGCCCGTCCATAATCTTCGACAGGTCCACTGAGCAGTTCTTC
CDR3aa: CASSPSIIFDRSTEQFF

abundance: .
j_gene: TRBJ1-2
d_gene: .
v_gene: TRBV18
CDR3nt: TGTGCCAGCTCGCGGGGGGTGCGGGCTGGCTACACCTTC
CDR3aa: CASSRGVRAGYTF

abundance: .
j_gene: TRBJ1-3
d_gene: .
v_gene: TRBV5-1
CDR3nt: TGCGCCAGCAGCTTGAATACTAACAGGGCTATACCTGGAAACACCATATATTTT
CDR3aa: CASSLNTNRAIPGNTIYF

abundance: many
j_gene: TRBJ1-2
d_gene: TRBD1
v_gene: TRBV28
CDR3nt: TGTGCCACACCGGGGACAGGGGGCAGCCGGGACTATGGCTACACCTTC
CDR3aa: CATPGTGGSRDYGYTF

abundance: .
j_gene: TRBJ2-2
d_gene: .
v_gene: TRBV19
CDR3nt: TGTGCCAGTAGTATTCGGGCGACCACCGGGGAGCTGTTTTTT
CDR3aa: CASSIRATTGELFF

abundance: .
j_gene: TRBJ2-5
d_gene: .
v_gene: TRBV6-6
CDR3nt: TGTGCCAGCAGCCAGCTCCCCGGTAGGGAGACCCAGTACTTC
CDR3aa: CASSQLPGRETQYF

abundance: once
j_gene: TRBJ1-6
d_gene: .
v_gene: TRBV12-3/TRBV12-4
CDR3nt: TGTGCCAGCAGTTTACGGGTAGATTCACCCCTCCACTTT
CDR3aa: CASSLRVDSPLHF